These T cell receptor beta chains were read from a single sample in a study of blood T cell repertoires in COVID-19. The protocol was immunoSEQ multiplex PCR, while the TCRdb copy is restricted to in-frame clones and leaves out a portion. Of roughly 200,000 clones in the sample, roughly 89% were seen once. The source material was PBMCs or T cells enriched from blood (not recorded which). Receptors originate from a woman aged 40 to 50 with acute COVID-19. Both conserved end residues are part of each CDR3. Each record gives: D gene, V gene, J gene, clone size, CDR3 DNA, CDR3 protein. A D gene is named only where the DNA matches it firmly. Rows give clone size only sometimes, using once, few, many, or a class for an expanded clone.

D: TRBD1
V: TRBV15
J: TRBJ1-2
size: -
DNA: TGTGCCACCAGCAGCAAGAAGGGGGCAGGGGCTAACTATGGCTACACCTTC
CDR3: CATSSKKGAGANYGYTF

D: -
V: TRBV24-1
J: TRBJ2-3
size: -
DNA: TGTGCCACCAGTGGGGGCGCGCTAAGCACAGATACGCAGTATTTT
CDR3: CATSGGALSTDTQYF

D: TRBD1
V: TRBV4-3
J: TRBJ1-2
size: few
DNA: TGCGCCAGCAGCCCGTACAGGGGGGGCGGTCGCACCTTC
CDR3: CASSPYRGGGRTF

D: -
V: TRBV2
J: TRBJ2-1
size: -
DNA: TGTGCCAGCAGCAAGAGGACGGGGAGCTCCTACAATGAGCAGTTCTTC
CDR3: CASSKRTGSSYNEQFF

D: -
V: TRBV9
J: TRBJ1-2
size: once
DNA: TGTGCCAGCAGCGCTGTACGGTGGGCCGACTATGGCTACACCTTC
CDR3: CASSAVRWADYGYTF

D: -
V: TRBV4-3
J: TRBJ1-3
size: -
DNA: TGCGCCAGCAGCCAAGATCTACAGAAGAGCTCTGGAAACACCATATATTTT
CDR3: CASSQDLQKSSGNTIYF

D: -
V: TRBV6-4
J: TRBJ2-3
size: once
DNA: TGTGCCAGCAGTGAAAGAGAGACAGATACGCAGTATTTT
CDR3: CASSERETDTQYF

D: TRBD1
V: TRBV4-3
J: TRBJ1-1
size: -
DNA: TGCGCCAGCAGCCAGGGGACAGGGGGCGCGCCCCTAGGTGCTTTCTTT
CDR3: CASSQGTGGAPLGAFF

D: -
V: TRBV12-3/TRBV12-4
J: TRBJ2-7
size: -
DNA: TGTGCCAGCAGGCCCGATAGCTCCTACGAGCAGTACTTC
CDR3: CASRPDSSYEQYF

D: TRBD1
V: TRBV11-2
J: TRBJ1-2
size: -
DNA: TGTGCCAGCAGCTTAGGTACAGGGGGTAACTATGGCTACACCTTC
CDR3: CASSLGTGGNYGYTF

D: TRBD1
V: TRBV6-6
J: TRBJ1-5
size: -
DNA: TGTGCCAGCGGACAGGGTCTCGGGGGCAATCAGCCCCAGCATTTT
CDR3: CASGQGLGGNQPQHF

D: -
V: TRBV21-1
J: TRBJ1-3
size: -
DNA: TGTGCCAGCCGAGAATCCTTCTCTGGAAACACCATATATTTT
CDR3: CASRESFSGNTIYF

D: -
V: TRBV2
J: TRBJ1-5
size: -
DNA: TGTGCCAGCAGTGACGATAGCATGAGCAATCAGCCCCAGCATTTT
CDR3: CASSDDSMSNQPQHF

D: TRBD2
V: TRBV15
J: TRBJ2-1
size: once
DNA: TGTGCCACCACCTTCCGGGGGGGCCGGGGGAATGAGCAGTTCTTC
CDR3: CATTFRGGRGNEQFF

D: -
V: TRBV7-3
J: TRBJ2-3
size: -
DNA: TGTGCCAGCAGCTTAACGAGGGTTACCGCAGATACGCAGTATTTT
CDR3: CASSLTRVTADTQYF

D: -
V: TRBV6-2/TRBV6-3
J: TRBJ1-1
size: -
DNA: TGTGCCAGCAGTTACCGGGGGGGGGACCCGAGCACTGAAGCTTTCTTT
CDR3: CASSYRGGDPSTEAFF

D: -
V: TRBV5-4
J: TRBJ2-3
size: -
DNA: TGTGCCAGCAGCAGGTACAGGGTGGAGGGCACAGATACGCAGTATTTT
CDR3: CASSRYRVEGTDTQYF

D: TRBD2
V: TRBV5-6
J: TRBJ2-7
size: -
DNA: TGTGCCAGCAGCTTGGATGGGTCTGGGGGGGACGAGCAGTACTTC
CDR3: CASSLDGSGGDEQYF

D: TRBD1
V: TRBV19
J: TRBJ1-5
size: -
DNA: TGTGCCAGTAAAGCGGGACAGGGAAATCAGCCCCAGCATTTT
CDR3: CASKAGQGNQPQHF

D: TRBD2
V: TRBV7-3
J: TRBJ2-3
size: -
DNA: TGTGCCAGCAGCTTGACTAGCGGGGGAAGCAAGTATTTT
CDR3: CASSLTSGGSKYF

D: -
V: TRBV5-4
J: TRBJ1-1
size: -
DNA: TGTGCCAGCAGCTTGGTGGCAGGGGTGAACACTGAAGCTTTCTTT
CDR3: CASSLVAGVNTEAFF

D: TRBD1
V: TRBV7-6
J: TRBJ1-2
size: -
DNA: TGTGCCAGCAGCTTGAAAGGGGGCTCCTATGGCTACACCTTC
CDR3: CASSLKGGSYGYTF

D: TRBD1
V: TRBV9
J: TRBJ1-2
size: -
DNA: TGTGCCAGCAGCCCCTATGACAGGGGAGCCTATGGCTACACCTTC
CDR3: CASSPYDRGAYGYTF

D: -
V: TRBV9
J: TRBJ2-5
size: -
DNA: TGTGCCAGCAGCGTAGGGGGCACCCTGGAGACCCAGTACTTC
CDR3: CASSVGGTLETQYF